The clone carrying this TCR beta chain is a singleton in its sample. Its antigen is not known. In germline, CDR1 is KGHSH, CDR2 LQKENI. The CDR3 totals 14 residues. Trimming pared 3 bases from V and 5 bases from J, leaving 10 bases between. This sample was taken from a study of cytomegalovirus exposure and HLA in healthy donors. Study-wide results and limits: Most likely, a cluster of highly shared sequence variants arose as a sequencing artifact. A few of the chains that were CMV-associated were confirmed in vitro to be specific for CMV antigens. Immune exposure information available was restricted to CMV serostatus.

Each donor's status was that of a healthy bone marrow donor. Primers for the PCR totalled 60 Vbeta and 13 Jbeta. Repertoires were generated with immunoSEQ multiplex PCR, while TCRdb's copy carries only in-frame clones and drops some. The sample shows over 130,000 clones, roughly three fifths of them seen only once. This chain uses TRBV18 with TRBJ1-4; D call uncertain. Sequences were obtained from PBMCs. This receptor was identified in a male donor in good health and CMV-seronegative. The CDR3 nucleotides read TGTGCCAGCTCACCGCGGGCAGAAAATGAAAAACTGTTTTTT. Translating gives CASSPRAENEKLFF.